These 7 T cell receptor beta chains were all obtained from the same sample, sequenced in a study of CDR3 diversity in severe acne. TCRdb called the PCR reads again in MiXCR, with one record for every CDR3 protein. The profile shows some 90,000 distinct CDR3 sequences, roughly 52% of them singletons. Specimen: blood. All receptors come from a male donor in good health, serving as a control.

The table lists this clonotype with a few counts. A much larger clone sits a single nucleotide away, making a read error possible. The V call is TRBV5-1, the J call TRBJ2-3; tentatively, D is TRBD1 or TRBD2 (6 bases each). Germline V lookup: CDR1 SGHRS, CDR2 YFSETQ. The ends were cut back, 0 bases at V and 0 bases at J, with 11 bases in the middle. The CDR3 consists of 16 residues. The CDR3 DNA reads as TGCGCCAGCAGCTTGGGCGGGACATCAAGCACAGATACGCAGTATTTT. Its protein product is CASSLGGTSSTDTQYF.

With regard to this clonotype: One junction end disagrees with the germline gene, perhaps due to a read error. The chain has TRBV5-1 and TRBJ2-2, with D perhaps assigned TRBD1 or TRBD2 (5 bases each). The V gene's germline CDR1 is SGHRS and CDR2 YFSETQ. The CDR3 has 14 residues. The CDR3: CASSRGANTGELFF. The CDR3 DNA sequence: TGCGCCAGCAGCAGGGGAGCGAACACCGGGGAACTGTTTTTT.

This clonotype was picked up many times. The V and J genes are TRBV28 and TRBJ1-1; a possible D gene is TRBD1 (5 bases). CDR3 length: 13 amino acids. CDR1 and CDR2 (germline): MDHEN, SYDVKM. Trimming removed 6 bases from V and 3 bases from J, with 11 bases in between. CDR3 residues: CASRSGMDTEAFF. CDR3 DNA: TGTGCCAGCAGGTCAGGGATGGACACTGAAGCTTTCTTT.

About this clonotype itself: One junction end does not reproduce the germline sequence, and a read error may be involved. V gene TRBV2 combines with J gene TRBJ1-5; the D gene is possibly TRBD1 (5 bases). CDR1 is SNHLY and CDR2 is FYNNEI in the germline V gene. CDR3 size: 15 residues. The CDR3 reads CASSEETGDNQPQDF. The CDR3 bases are TGTGCCAGCAGTGAAGAAACAGGAGATAATCAGCCCCAGGATTTT.

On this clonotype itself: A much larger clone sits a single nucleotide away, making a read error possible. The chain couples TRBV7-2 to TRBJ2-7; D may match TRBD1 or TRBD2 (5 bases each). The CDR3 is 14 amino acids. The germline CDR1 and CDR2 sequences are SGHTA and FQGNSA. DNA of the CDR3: TGTGCCGGCAGTCACCCGGGACGGGCCTACGAGCAGTACTTC. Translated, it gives CAGSHPGRAYEQYF. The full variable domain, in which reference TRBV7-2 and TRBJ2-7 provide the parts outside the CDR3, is GAGVSQSPSNKVTEKGKDVELRCDPISGHTALYWYRQSLGQGLEFLIYFQGNSAPDKSGLPSDRFSAERTGGSVSTLTIQRTQQEDSAVYLCAGSHPGRAYEQYFGPGTRLTVT.

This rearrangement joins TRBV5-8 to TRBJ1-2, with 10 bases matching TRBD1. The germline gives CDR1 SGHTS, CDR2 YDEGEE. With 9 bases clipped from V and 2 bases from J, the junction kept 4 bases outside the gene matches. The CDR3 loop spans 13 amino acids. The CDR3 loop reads CAIGTGVNYGYTF. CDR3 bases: TGTGCCATCGGGACAGGGGTAAACTATGGCTACACCTTC.

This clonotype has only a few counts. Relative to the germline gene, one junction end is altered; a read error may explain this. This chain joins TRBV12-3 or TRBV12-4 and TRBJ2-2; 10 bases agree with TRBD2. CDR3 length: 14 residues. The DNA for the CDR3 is TGTGCCAGCGGGACTAGCGACGAACACCGGGGAGCTGTTTTT. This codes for CASGTSDEHRGAVF.